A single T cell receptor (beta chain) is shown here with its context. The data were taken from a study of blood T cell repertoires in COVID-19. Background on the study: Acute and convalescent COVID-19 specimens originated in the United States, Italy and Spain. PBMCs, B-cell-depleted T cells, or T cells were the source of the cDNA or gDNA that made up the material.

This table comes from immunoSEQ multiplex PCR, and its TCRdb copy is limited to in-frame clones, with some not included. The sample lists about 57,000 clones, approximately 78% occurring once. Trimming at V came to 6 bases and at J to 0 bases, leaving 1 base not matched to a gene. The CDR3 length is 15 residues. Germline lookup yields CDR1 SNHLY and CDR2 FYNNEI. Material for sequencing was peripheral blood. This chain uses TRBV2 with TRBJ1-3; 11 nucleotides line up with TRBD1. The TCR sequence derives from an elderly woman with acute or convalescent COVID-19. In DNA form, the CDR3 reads TGTGCCAGCAGCGGGACAGGGGGCTCTGGAAACACCATATATTTT. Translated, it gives CASSGTGGSGNTIYF. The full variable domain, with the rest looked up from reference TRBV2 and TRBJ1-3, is EPEVTQTPSHQVTQMGQEVILRCVPISNHLYFYWYRQILGQKVEFLVSFYNNEISEKSEIFDDQFSVERPDGSNFTLKIRSTKLEDSAMYFCASSGTGGSGNTIYFGEGSWLTVV.